This TCR beta chain came from a study of early T cells in non-severe SARS-CoV-2 infection. For the study at large: The authors sequenced bulk RNA from unsorted whole blood, leaving chains unpaired.

As part of library construction, unique molecular identifiers were attached to individual cDNA molecules. Via MiXCR, TCRdb re-called the 5' RACE reads, giving one row per CDR3 protein. The data contain around 99,000 distinct CDR3 sequences, around 10% of them seen just once; the ten biggest clones take up 6.5% to 8%. A word on this clonotype: Antigen unknown.

The V and J ends lost 5 bases and 7 bases respectively, with 17 bases between them. Germline V gene sequence: CDR1 MNHEY, CDR2 SVGEGT. This CDR3 is built from 14 residues. General study points: Lookups in VDJdb leaned toward anti-spike CD8 responses and missed private and CD4 specificities.

The clonotype comes from an adult who was a healthcare worker with PCR-confirmed SARS-CoV-2 infection or an uninfected control (not recorded which). Sequenced input: whole blood. The chain joins TRBV6-2 or TRBV6-3 to TRBJ2-5; TRBD1 is a possible D gene (5 bases). This chain's CDR3 is CASSPQGPRGTQYF. CDR3 nucleotides: TGTGCCAGCAGTCCCCAGGGTCCAAGGGGGACCCAGTACTTC.